The sequence of this TCR beta chain was determined in a study of cytomegalovirus exposure and HLA in healthy donors (dated 2017 in TCRdb). About the full investigation: In an earlier analysis of about 560 of the donors, about 260 Gb of sequence data and 90 million to 120 million unique TCR beta sequences from some 170 million T cells were reported. An early release covering 500 to 750 HLA-typed donors comprised approximately 290 gigabases of sequencing data and some 79 million unique TCR sequences. Among the roughly 400 genotyped donors, around 81% belonged to the genetic ancestry cluster associated with self-reported Caucasian donors. The study aimed to test whether cataloging public T cell receptors could reveal signatures of past pathogen exposure. Using immunosequencing, the study profiled T cell repertoires from 640 or so subjects and related those repertoires to cytomegalovirus serostatus. A separate validation cohort of about 110 different subjects was used in addition to the roughly 620-subject first cohort. High-throughput TCR immunosequencing, statistical association of individual TCRs with disease status, and machine learning were combined to predict cytomegalovirus infection status. A later analysis re-examined previously published TCR beta repertoires from roughly 650 donors and added high-resolution HLA genotyping to investigate patterns of TCR occurrence. In the later analysis, no new phenotypic data were used to find candidate immune exposures; instead, reliance was placed on TCR beta sequences and their occurrence across donors. To decide whether each TCR beta V gene segment behaved as functional or pseudogenic, an earlier analysis of approximately 600 of the donors relied on high-throughput TCR beta sequencing. Donor age, sex, ethnicity and CMV serostatus were compiled alongside the repertoire data. In a later genetic analysis, genome-wide SNP genotypes for about three fifths of the roughly 670 donors were used, and that subset was treated as a discovery cohort. Every discovery cohort repertoire had been produced on one sequencing platform. Class I and class II HLA loci were covered by the typing at four-digit resolution. Typing coverage differed by locus: A, B, C, DRB1 and DQB1 were typed in roughly 620-640 donors, DQA1 in approximately 520, DPA1 in 600 to 610, and DPB1 in roughly 450. Four or five DR-DQ haplotypes were handled as single units for association and clustering, since linkage in the cohort was strong. Across some 400 genotyped donors of the cohort, an average of roughly 250,000 unique TCR beta nucleotide sequences per donor were sequenced, and around 20% of those sequences were non-productive.

On the study overall, not on this receptor specifically: An association between a missense DCLRE1C variant and V-gene and J-gene trimming of TCR beta chains was found in a later genetic analysis and replicated in an independent cohort. Most TCR sequences were observed very rarely across donors, whereas some public TCRs were present in many individuals. A later genetic analysis reported fewer N-insertions in productive TCRs among donors in an Asian-associated ancestry cluster than the roughly 700-donor mean. HLA typing was unavailable for some donors at each locus, so association tests used only the typed subset. In a later analysis, HLA-associated TCR beta chains were found to be more clonally expanded and to have lower generation probabilities than equally common non-associated chains. Some IMGT-functional V segments, including TRBV6-2 and TRBV6-3, could not be told apart with the 87-base-pair reads, so those segments were excluded. A further reported finding was that TCR beta sequences accurately predicted the HLA-A and HLA-B alleles for most subjects in the first cohort. A later analysis found that TCR association rates varied across HLA loci, with DRB1 alleles showing the most associated TCRs and HLA-C alleles the fewest. At a false discovery rate of 0.05, a later analysis linked some 18,000 TCR beta sequences to specific HLA alleles. Cytomegalovirus status was reported to be diagnosed by the classifier with high specificity and sensitivity in both the original and validation cohorts. In vitro tests confirmed that a few of the cytomegalovirus-associated TCR beta chains recognize cytomegalovirus antigens. When HLA alleles, especially DR and DQ, strongly co-occurred, attributing TCR associations to individual alleles was difficult. The cohort was sequenced for TCR beta chains only, and without alpha or paired-chain data the features that could be detected were limited. In an earlier analysis of approximately 590 of the donors, most TCR beta V segments appeared in productive rearrangements about 90% or about 30% of the time, broadly matching IMGT annotations. The presence/absence analyses assumed that sequencing depth was roughly uniform across donors, and that assumption may not be true. Because counts were too low, seventeen rarely observed V segments, including chromosome 9 orphons, were excluded from the earlier analysis of fewer than 650 of the donors. Correlated functional status among segregating V segments might be attributable to linkage disequilibrium, but an unknown experimental factor could not be ruled out. According to a later analysis, parvovirus B19, influenza, CMV and Epstein-Barr virus appeared linked to several top co-occurrence clusters. For the cohort, immune exposure information was limited to CMV serostatus. A later analysis found that most CMV-associated TCR beta chains appeared HLA-restricted, with HLA associations seemingly driven largely by CMV exposure. A group of highly shared sequence variants was considered likely to be a technical artifact of the sequencing pipeline. In the study, 150 to 200 TCR beta chains were listed as associated with cytomegalovirus. It was suggested by the authors that the approach could potentially be generalized to other disease states and immunological phenotypes.

The CDR3 starts with the cysteine, ends with the phenylalanine, and has 17 residues. The kept DNA is CDR3 alone, 51 bases in frame from the first base. The junction shows trimming of 1 base on V and 1 base on J, plus 13 bases between the germline ends. From a lookup of the germline V gene, CDR1 and CDR2 are SGHAT and FQNNGV. Libraries were built with the immunoSEQ multiplex PCR assay. The multiplex PCR relied on a mix of 60 forward primers for TCR Vbeta segments and 13 reverse primers for TCR Jbeta segments. The CDR3 region of rearranged TCR beta genes was amplified from genomic DNA with a multiplex PCR assay. Amplified TCR beta libraries were sequenced as 87-base-pair reads on the Illumina HiSeq System. In the source study's methods: A later analysis counted 65 million to 90 million unique TCR beta chains across the 690 or so repertoires, and 10 million to 12 million of these chains were shared by at least two donors. A nearest-neighbor algorithm error-corrected the raw reads and collapsed the reads into unique sequences, merging closely related sequences to remove PCR and sequencing errors. To assign V, D and J gene segments, CDR3 sequences were aligned to IMGT reference sequences. For a sequence to be retained, a match of at least six nucleotides was required to both a V gene segment and a J gene segment. Rearrangements were classified as productive when the CDR3 lacked stop codons and remained in frame with V and J, and all other rearrangements were classified as non-productive. CDR3 was defined according to IMGT convention as the region running from the second conserved V-encoded cysteine to the conserved J-encoded phenylalanine. The earlier analysis of about 570 of the donors excluded any sequence lacking an unambiguous match to a single V gene segment. In an earlier analysis of 450 to 750 of the donors, a V segment was called functional when productive rearrangements were above 56.7%, and segregating when the standard deviation between donors exceeded 5%. A statistical classification framework was built for diagnosing cytomegalovirus status from the catalog of TCR beta chain sequences. A later analysis assigned V and J genes by comparing TCR nucleotide sequences with IMGT/GENE-DB human TR gene sequences. Using the TCRdist pipeline, a later analysis assigned CDR3 sequences along with most-parsimonious VDJ recombination scenarios. In a later analysis, each TCR beta chain was defined by its CDR3 amino acid sequence together with its V-gene family, and reads without a unique V-gene family were excluded. In a later analysis, several hundred highly shared, low-generation-probability nucleotide sequences were removed to address suspected cross-contamination and a sequencing artifact. In a later analysis, a clonal expansion index for each public chain was calculated from normalized within-repertoire ranks of inferred template counts. Generation probabilities in a later analysis came from a VDJ recombination model fitted to out-of-frame rearrangements, and those results were checked against IGoR. In a later analysis, TCR-TCR, TCR-HLA and TCR-CMV co-occurrence was scored with hypergeometric tests, and a repertoire-size bias correction was applied to TCR pairs. False discovery rates were estimated in a later analysis by permuting HLA or CMV assignments 20 times. A later analysis grouped co-occurring TCRs with DBSCAN, adding TCRdist sequence similarity when clustering within HLA-allele-positive subsets. Co-occurrence clustering excluded repertoires with fewer than 30,000 or more than 120,000 public chains, plus five with anomalous nucleotide sharing. Imported from immuneACCESS, the table was reduced by TCRdb to in-frame sequences with V and J called. These copies leave out some clones; in studies compared against another copy, an unresolved V gene accounts for under half, and the cause of the remainder is not known. V and J calls and clone size are as listed in that table; D and trimming were resolved from the DNA. Here the sample has roughly 200,000 clones; roughly a tenth occur a single time. The ten top clones hold roughly 1.4% of the sample.

Remarks on this clone: What this receptor recognizes is not known. Within one base of it there is no much larger clone, and no base qualities were kept.

The cohort comprised fewer than 750 healthy bone marrow donors. Cohort members were all nominally healthy when sampled, although unrecorded immune exposures were likely present. The donor was CMV seropositive and was included in the group of 250 to 300 seropositive cohort members. A peripheral blood sample was provided by each donor, and peripheral blood mononuclear cells were used for TCR beta sequencing. The Qiagen DNeasy Blood Extraction Kit was used to extract genomic DNA from the blood cell samples. Sequenced material: PBMCs. This receptor was identified in a woman between 25 and 40 years old in good health and CMV-seropositive. The sequence joins TRBV11-2 to TRBJ2-2; the D gene is perhaps TRBD1, from 5 matching bases. The DNA sequence is as follows: TGTGCCAGCAGCTTAGTTGGGGCAGTTCTGAACACCGGGGAGCTGTTTTTT. Protein translation: CASSLVGAVLNTGELFF.